This T cell receptor (beta chain) was identified in a study of identical twins. Study-wide findings and caveats: There was more out-of-frame TCR alpha sharing in monozygotic twins than models estimated. For cord blood, abundant beta clonotypes had fewer insertions, unlike memory repertoires, which showed none.

A template switching step contributed a universal primer site, while unique molecular identifiers were present in the cDNA. A single record per CDR3 protein comes from TCRdb applying MiXCR to the 5' RACE reads. The repertoire holds 460,000 or so distinct CDR3 sequences, 12% to 15% seen once, with about 0.54% in the top ten. The CDR3 has 12 residues. Germline V lookup: CDR1 SGHAT, CDR2 FQNNGV. Trimming took 6 bases from V and 4 from J, leaving 7 bases between them. This clonotype has a handful of counts. Its cognate antigen is unknown. This sample was shared with a second study, whose subject was yellow fever vaccine responses in identical twins.

This chain links TRBV11-2 with TRBJ2-1; D call uncertain. The sequenced sample was CD4+ T cells sorted from blood. The clonotype comes from a woman in her late teens or twenties in good health. The CDR3 loop reads CASRTNYNEQFF. Written as DNA, the CDR3 is TGTGCCAGCAGAACCAATTACAATGAGCAGTTCTTC. Full variable domain (rest looked up from reference TRBV11-2 and TRBJ2-1): EAGVAQSPRYKIIEKRQSVAFWCNPISGHATLYWYQQILGQGPKLLIQFQNNGVVDDSQLPKDRFSAERLKGVDSTLKIQPAKLEDSAVYLCASRTNYNEQFFGPGTRLTVL.